This T cell receptor (beta chain) came from a study of spatial heterogeneity in lung cancer. For the study at large: More beta-chain than alpha-chain sequences were consistently detected.

The J segment lost 9 bases and the V segment lost 4 bases, leaving 8 bases of the junction unmatched. Looked up from germline, CDR1 is SGHVS and CDR2 is FQNEAQ. The CDR3 is 16 amino acids. The sample holds many counts of this clonotype. Antigen specificity is unknown. Described time point: sample taken at primary tumor resection. The input material, whole RNA from tumor, nontumor lung or frozen PBMC, was sequenced unsorted. 72 TRACERx patients with early, untreated non-small cell lung cancer donated samples. Every individual TCR cDNA molecule carried its own unique molecular identifier, which allowed correction of PCR and sequencing errors. TCRdb recomputed calls from the 5' RACE reads with MiXCR, one row per CDR3 protein. In the table there are about 23,000 distinct CDR3 sequences, around 3.2% of which are singletons. Study conclusions and caveats: Ubiquitous expanded tumor TCRs surfaced in blood more at resection than they did at follow-up.

Sequenced material: PBMCs, taken at surgery. The chain joins TRBV7-8 to TRBJ2-1; 14 nucleotides line up with TRBD2. This TCR was recovered from a female donor with early-stage non-small cell lung cancer. The CDR3 here is CASSYGGLAGVGEQFF. For the CDR3, the DNA is TGTGCCAGCAGCTACGGGGGACTAGCGGGAGTAGGTGAGCAGTTCTTC.